The rows below give T cell receptor beta chains drawn from one sample of a study of blood T cell repertoires in COVID-19. This table comes from immunoSEQ multiplex PCR, and its TCRdb copy is limited to in-frame clones, with some not included. Of 200,000 to 250,000 clones listed, roughly four fifths are singletons. The material sequenced was PBMCs or T cells enriched from blood (not recorded which). The receptors were gathered from a woman aged 45-59 years who had been exposed to COVID-19. Both conserved end residues are part of each CDR3. D genes are given only for firm matches. The size field is filled for only some rows; it gives once, few, many or a size class.

v_gene	j_gene	abundance	d_gene	CDR3nt	CDR3aa
TRBV24-1	TRBJ1-1	-	-	TGTGCCACCAGTGATGCGACAGGACAGAACACTGAAGCTTTCTTT	CATSDATGQNTEAFF
TRBV7-9	TRBJ2-1	once	-	TGTGCCAGCAGCTTAGAGGGGCGTATAACCTTGGATGAGCAGTTCTTC	CASSLEGRITLDEQFF
TRBV10-3	TRBJ1-3	-	TRBD1	TGTGCCACCTGGGGACAGGGTGGCTCCGGAAACACCATATATTTT	CATWGQGGSGNTIYF
TRBV10-3	TRBJ1-5	-	-	TGTGCCACCCGGACAGATAGCAATCAGCCCCAGCATTTT	CATRTDSNQPQHF
TRBV7-2	TRBJ2-2	-	-	TGTGCCAGCAGCTATAGGGGGGGACAGGTGAACACCGGGGAGCTGTTTTTT	CASSYRGGQVNTGELFF
TRBV30	TRBJ2-1	-	-	TGTGCCTGGAGTACTCGGAATGAGCAGTTCTTC	CAWSTRNEQFF
TRBV10-3	TRBJ1-1	few	TRBD1	TGTGCCATCAAAGGAGCAGGGGGGAGGAACACTGAAGCTTTCTTT	CAIKGAGGRNTEAFF
TRBV5-1	TRBJ2-1	-	-	TGCGCCAGCAGCTTGGGACTAGACAACAATGAGCAGTTCTTC	CASSLGLDNNEQFF
TRBV6-2/TRBV6-3	TRBJ1-1	-	-	TGTGCCAGCAGTATGGACATGAACACTGAAGCTTTCTTT	CASSMDMNTEAFF
TRBV10-3	TRBJ1-2	-	-	TGTGCCATCAGTGATGCGACAGCGAATAATAACTATGGCTACACCTTC	CAISDATANNNYGYTF
TRBV28	TRBJ1-1	-	TRBD1	TGTGCCAGCAGCCGGACAGGGTGGGGGTACACTGAAGCTTTCTTT	CASSRTGWGYTEAFF
TRBV30	TRBJ1-5	once	-	TGTGCCTGGAGCGCAGACAGAGCCAGCAATCAGCCCCAGCATTTT	CAWSADRASNQPQHF
TRBV11-2	TRBJ2-5	once	-	TGTGCCAGCAGCTCGGGATCTCCGGGCCAAGAGACCCAGTACTTC	CASSSGSPGQETQYF
TRBV19	TRBJ2-1	few	-	TGTGCCAGTAGTATGGTGGGAGACAATGAGCAGTTCTTC	CASSMVGDNEQFF
TRBV19	TRBJ1-1	-	-	TGTGCCAGTAAAGCCCTGAACACTGAAGCTTTCTTT	CASKALNTEAFF
TRBV4-3	TRBJ1-2	-	-	TGCGCCAGCAGCCAAAATAGGGGGGGCTACACCTTC	CASSQNRGGYTF
TRBV19	TRBJ1-3	-	-	TGTGCCAGTAGTATAATCGGGTACAGGCCACGCTCTGGAAACACCATATATTTT	CASSIIGYRPRSGNTIYF
TRBV6-2/TRBV6-3	TRBJ2-1	-	TRBD1	TGTGCCAGCAGCCGCGGACAGGGATGGAACAATGAGCAGTTCTTC	CASSRGQGWNNEQFF
TRBV6-2/TRBV6-3	TRBJ1-5	-	TRBD1	TGTGCCAGCAGTTACTGGGGGGCGGACAGGATTTGCAATCAGCCCCAGCATTTT	CASSYWGADRICNQPQHF
TRBV7-9	TRBJ1-5	-	-	TGTGCCAGCAGCTTATGGGCAGGGGCCGAGGGCAATCAGCCCCAGCATTTT	CASSLWAGAEGNQPQHF
TRBV7-9	TRBJ2-1	few	-	TGTGCCAGCAGCCCGGTCGGGACTGCCTACAATGAGCAGTTCTTC	CASSPVGTAYNEQFF
TRBV3-1/TRBV3-2	TRBJ1-5	-	TRBD1	TGTGCCAGCAGCCTTAGGACAGGGAGCCAGCCCCAGCATTTT	CASSLRTGSQPQHF
TRBV6-5	TRBJ1-1	few	TRBD1	TGTGCCAGCAATCCGGGACAGGGGACAGCTGAAGCTTTCTTT	CASNPGQGTAEAFF
TRBV2	TRBJ1-4	-	-	TGTGCCAGCAGTGGTGGAGACGGAAATCGAAATGAAAAACTGTTTTTT	CASSGGDGNRNEKLFF
TRBV3-1/TRBV3-2	TRBJ2-3	many	TRBD2	TGTGCCAGCAGCAACAGACTAGCGGGGGCCCACAGAAGCTTT	CASSNRLAGAHRSF
TRBV4-1	TRBJ2-7	-	TRBD1	TGCGCCAGCAGCCAAGATCGAAGGGGGCAGAACGAGCAGTACTTC	CASSQDRRGQNEQYF
TRBV4-3	TRBJ2-3	few	TRBD2	TGCGCCAGCAGCCAAGACGGCGGGGGGGCAGATACGCAGTATTTT	CASSQDGGGADTQYF
TRBV5-1	TRBJ1-6	few	-	TGCGCCAGCAGCTTAGACAGTGCGAATTCACCCCTCCACTTT	CASSLDSANSPLHF
TRBV5-1	TRBJ1-2	-	-	TGCGCCAGCAGCCGTCGTGACAGCCCTAGTGGCTACACCTTC	CASSRRDSPSGYTF
TRBV7-9	TRBJ2-1	-	-	TGTGCCAGCAGCCTGGGGACTCTTGCTAATGAGCAGTTCTTC	CASSLGTLANEQFF
TRBV4-1	TRBJ2-2	-	-	TGCGCCAGCAGCCCTGGACTTAACACCGGGGAGCTGTTTTTT	CASSPGLNTGELFF
TRBV9	TRBJ1-6	-	-	TGTGCCAGCAGCGTAGATCCGACCTTGGGCAATTCACCCCTCCACTTT	CASSVDPTLGNSPLHF
TRBV28	TRBJ1-2	-	-	TGTGCCAGCAGCCTGGGGGGGATCAATACTCACTATGGCTACACCTTC	CASSLGGINTHYGYTF